This T cell receptor (beta chain) was sequenced for a study of T cell repertoires in cytomegalovirus infection. About the study: CMV epitopes used comprised recently identified HLA-C-restricted ones and well-studied HLA-B-restricted ones. Public signatures in TCR beta pointed to CMV infection and matching HLA type. Study-wide results and limits: Dominating the ex vivo response were HLA-C-restricted CMV-specific TCR beta clonotypes. Summed frequency of public TCR beta families distinguished CMV carriers with the relevant HLA.

TCRdb ran MiXCR on the reads and lists one entry per CDR3 protein. The sample consists of 650,000 to 900,000 distinct CDR3 sequences, approximately 32% of them appearing once. With respect to this clonotype: Its antigen is undetermined.

The germline V gene has CDR1 LGHNA and CDR2 YSLEER. V dropped 0 bases and J dropped 1 base, with 12 bases sitting between them. The CDR3 contains 16 residues. This sequence joins TRBV4-3 and TRBJ1-1; no firm D call. The input for sequencing was cultured CD8+ T cells from PBMCs, taken from culture after CMV antigen stimulation. The clonotype originates from a human donor in good health (CMV status not recorded). Some clones in this sample may be carry-over from other donors' samples. The CDR3 reads CASSQDGPWGNTEAFF. Here the CDR3 DNA reads TGCGCCAGCAGCCAAGATGGGCCCTGGGGGAACACTGAAGCTTTCTTT.